This T cell receptor (beta chain) was captured in a study of T cell repertoires in cytomegalovirus infection. Whole-study findings and limits: HLA-C-restricted, CMV-specific TCR beta clonotypes were dominant ex vivo.

TCRdb processed the reads anew with MiXCR; each CDR3 protein has one entry. The repertoire includes about a million distinct CDR3 sequences, more than 25% of them detected once, and around 15% sits in the top ten. Germline lookup yields CDR1 MNHNS and CDR2 SASEGT. Trimming removed 1 base at V and 10 bases at J, with 14 bases between. The CDR3 length is 14 residues. This clonotype was observed a few times. Its antigen is still unknown. The TCR sequence derives from a human donor in good health (CMV status not recorded). Some clones in this sample may be carry-over from other donors' samples. The rearrangement joins TRBV6-1 to TRBJ1-5; D ambiguous. Source: cultured CD8+ T cells from PBMCs, taken from culture after CMV antigen stimulation. The CDR3 bases are TGTGCCAGCAGTGAAGGGACTGAGTTCCTTCCCCAGCATTTT. It encodes CASSEGTEFLPQHF.